The subject of this entry is one T cell receptor (beta chain). The data were produced by immunoSEQ multiplex PCR, yet TCRdb's version contains in-frame clones alone and is incomplete. The sample lists approximately 160,000 clones; over 80% were seen once. This record belongs to a study of blood T cell repertoires in COVID-19. The CDR3 is made up of 14 amino acids. V was pared by 3 bases and J by 4 bases, with 10 bases between. CDR1 and CDR2 from the germline V gene are SGDLS and YYNGEE. Source material: peripheral blood. The chain recombines TRBV9 with TRBJ2-2; D possibly corresponds to TRBD2 (6 bases). The receptor was derived from a woman older than 75 with active or convalescent COVID-19. CDR3 residues: CASSDRRGTGELFF. The CDR3 DNA follows: TGTGCCAGCAGCGACCGGCGGGGCACCGGGGAGCTGTTTTTT.